These 8 T cell receptor beta chains came from one sample sequenced in a study of regulatory and conventional T cells in RAG deficiency. Assay used: immunoSEQ multiplex PCR; TCRdb lists only in-frame clones, some missing. The profile covers around 30,000 clones, with around nine tenths appearing a single time and about an eighth taken by the ten largest. These data were also filed under a second study, of regulatory T cells. That work contributes: The primer mix had 52 TRBV and 13 TRBJ primers.

The sequenced sample consisted of CD8+ T cells sorted from blood. The receptor set was obtained from a human donor in good health.

The CDR3 coding sequence is TGTGCCAGCAGCCACGGGACACAACAAGAGACCCAGTACTTC. The encoded protein is CASSHGTQQETQYF. The chain has TRBV7-9 and TRBJ2-5; tentatively, D is TRBD1 (6 bases). The CDR3 contains 14 residues. Germline V gene lookup returns CDR1 SEHNR and CDR2 FQNEAQ (reference sequence). V was clipped by 5 bases and J by 2 bases, with 12 bases between them.

The chain links TRBV30 to TRBJ2-7, with D possibly being TRBD1 (5 bases). The ends were cut back, 1 base at V and 1 base at J, with 11 bases in the middle. The CDR3 sequence is 14 residues long. Germline V CDR1 and CDR2: GTSNPN, SVGIG (reference sequence). The CDR3 protein is CAWSAPTASYEQYF. As DNA, the CDR3 is TGTGCCTGGAGTGCCCCGACAGCGTCCTACGAGCAGTACTTC.

This chain joins TRBV5-1 and TRBJ1-2; D is unresolved. The germline V and J ends were trimmed by 0 bases and 4 bases, with 7 bases remaining between them. This CDR3 is 13 amino acids long. Looked up from germline, CDR1 is SGHRS and CDR2 is YFSETQ. This CDR3 reads CASSLAPAYGYTF. The CDR3 nucleotides are TGCGCCAGCAGCTTGGCGCCAGCCTATGGCTACACCTTC. Variable domain in full (rest from reference TRBV5-1 and TRBJ1-2): KAGVTQTPRYLIKTRGQQVTLSCSPISGHRSVSWYQQTPGQGLQFLFEYFSETQRNKGNFPGRFSGRQFSNSRSEMNVSTLELGDSALYLCASSLAPAYGYTFGSGTRLTVV.

This chain connects TRBV6-1 to TRBJ2-7, with D tentatively TRBD1 or TRBD2 (6 bases each). The CDR3 runs 14 residues. From germline, CDR1 is MNHNS and CDR2 SASEGT. V shed 0 bases and J shed 4 bases, with 10 bases lying between them. CDR3 nucleotides: TGTGCCAGCAGTGAAGCACGGGGGCCGTACGAGCAGTACTTC. Translated: CASSEARGPYEQYF.

The rearrangement links TRBV29-1 to TRBJ1-2; 9 bases line up with TRBD1. Germline V gene lookup returns CDR1 SQVTM and CDR2 ANQGSEA. The CDR3 has 13 residues. The V segment lost 3 bases and the J segment 6 bases; nucleotides outside the gene matches: 5. The CDR3 nucleotides are TGCAGCGTTGAGGGGGACAGGGAGGATGGCTACACCTTC. It encodes CSVEGDREDGYTF.

This clone was seen once. The chain combines TRBV5-1 with TRBJ2-2; unclear D gene. Trimming stripped 8 bases from V and 1 base from J, with 9 bases between. Germline CDR1 reads SGHRS; CDR2 reads YFSETQ. The CDR3 has 13 amino acids. The DNA for the CDR3 is TGCGCCAGTACGCTCATGAACACCGGGGAGCTGTTTTTT. It codes for CASTLMNTGELFF.

V is TRBV2 and J is TRBJ2-1; possibly TRBD2 for D (5 bases). Trimming stripped 2 bases from V and 8 bases from J, with 16 bases between. The CDR3 length is 15 residues. Germline values: CDR1 SNHLY, CDR2 FYNNEI. The DNA for the CDR3 is TGTGCCAGCAGTGAATCCGGGATCCCTGGCGATGAGCAGTTCTTC. Residues: CASSESGIPGDEQFF.

With regard to this clone: One end of the junction fails to match germline, which may point to a read error. The V call is TRBV29-1, the J call TRBJ1-2; 8 positions agree with TRBD1. This CDR3 has 12 amino acids. Germline values: CDR1 SQVTM, CDR2 ANQGSEA. In nucleotides, the CDR3 is TGCAGCGGGGAAGGAAATCCGGGACAGGTGATCTTC. As protein: CSGEGNPGQVIF.